The clone carrying this TCR beta chain appeared a few times. Its matching antigen is unknown. The data derive from a study of Ad26.COV2.S vaccination and SARS-CoV-2 variants. Study context: Donor had been placed in the Ad26.COV2.S arm of the COV1001 trial.

Study-level points and caveats: Spike-specific TCR breadth was greater in vaccine than placebo recipients.

The table came from immunoSEQ multiplex PCR; TCRdb's copy has only in-frame clones and leaves some out. The sample lists about 350,000 clones, 86% occurring once. The treatment here: some 19 received Ad26.COV2.S at low or high dose, single or two shots; roughly 5 received placebo; per-sample allocation not given. Material that was analyzed had been drawn on day 63 after the first vaccine or placebo injection. Whoever gave the sample was an adult aged 18-55 years in Boston. The source is a person between 18 and 65 years old who received the Ad26.COV2.S COVID-19 vaccine or a placebo. The sequences come from peripheral blood, collected in a trial of Ad26.COV2.S vaccine versus placebo.

The CDR3 DNA is TGTGCCAGCAGCCAAGATCTCCCCAGCAATCAGCCCCAGCATTTT. This codes for CASSQDLPSNQPQHF. The J gene is TRBJ1-5, the V gene TRBV4-2; D is unresolved. The germline V and J ends were trimmed by 0 bases and 1 base, with 7 bases remaining between them. Germline loops: CDR1 LGHNA, CDR2 YNFKEQ. CDR3 length equals 15 residues.